This TCR beta chain was found in a study of Graves' ophthalmopathy and Graves' hyperthyroidism. V was pared by 6 bases and J by 3 bases, with 11 bases between. The CDR3 totals 14 residues. The germline V gene encodes CDR1 SEHNR and CDR2 FQNEAQ (reference sequence). Scientists amplified the TCR beta CDR3 regions from RNA transcripts. In the first round, RT-PCR was carried out with HTBI primers, and a multiplex PCR formed the second round. TCRdb redid the calling of the multiplex PCR reads with MiXCR, one entry per CDR3 protein. Of about 1.1 million distinct CDR3 sequences listed, approximately 35% are singletons. In this cohort, patients with other autoimmune diseases, uncontrolled infections, pregnancy or lactation were excluded.

The clonotype originates from an adult man with Graves' hyperthyroidism. The chain has TRBV7-9 and TRBJ2-2; D possibly uses TRBD1 or TRBD2 (5 bases each). Sequencing was done on a sample of peripheral blood or thyroid tissue (not recorded which). This chain's CDR3 is CASSTEGHTGELFF. CDR3 nucleotides: TGTGCCAGCAGTACCGAGGGACACACCGGGGAGCTGTTTTTT.